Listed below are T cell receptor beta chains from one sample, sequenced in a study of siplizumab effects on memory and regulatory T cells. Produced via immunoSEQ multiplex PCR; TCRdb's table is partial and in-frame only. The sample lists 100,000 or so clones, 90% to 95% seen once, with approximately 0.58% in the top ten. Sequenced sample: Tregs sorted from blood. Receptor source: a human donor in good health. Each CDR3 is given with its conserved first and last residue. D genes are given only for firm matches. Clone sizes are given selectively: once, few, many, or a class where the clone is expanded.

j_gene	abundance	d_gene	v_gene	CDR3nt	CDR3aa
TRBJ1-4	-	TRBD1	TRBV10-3	TGTGCCATCAAGGGACAGCGGCATTTT	CAIKGQRHF
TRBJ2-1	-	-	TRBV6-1	TGTGCCAGCAGTGAAGTCCGGGACTACAATGAGCAGTTCTTC	CASSEVRDYNEQFF
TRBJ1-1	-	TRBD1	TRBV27	TGTGCCAGCAGTCTTCAGGGGGCGTCTGAAGCTTTCTTT	CASSLQGASEAFF
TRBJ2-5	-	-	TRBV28	TGTGCCAGCATCCAGGGGAGGCAAGAGACCCAGTACTTC	CASIQGRQETQYF
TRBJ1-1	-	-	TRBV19	TGTGCCAGTCGGCAGGGGCTCGGGGGCACTGAAGCTTTCTTT	CASRQGLGGTEAFF
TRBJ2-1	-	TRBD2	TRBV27	TGTGCCAGCACCCTAAGCGGGAGGTCCCACAATGAGCAGTTCTTC	CASTLSGRSHNEQFF
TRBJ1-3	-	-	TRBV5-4	TGTGCCAGCAGCTTGGACCTACAGCTGGGAAACACCATATATTTT	CASSLDLQLGNTIYF
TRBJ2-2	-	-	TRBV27	TGTGCCAGCAGTTTATTCCGGGAGAACACCGGGGAGCTGTTTTTT	CASSLFRENTGELFF
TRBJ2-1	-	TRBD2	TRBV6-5	TGTGCCAGCACAGGACTAGCGGGAGTGGGTGAGCAGTTCTTC	CASTGLAGVGEQFF
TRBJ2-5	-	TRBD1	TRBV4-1	TGCGCCAGCAGCCAAGATCTTGGGACAGGGCCAGAGACCCAGTACTTC	CASSQDLGTGPETQYF
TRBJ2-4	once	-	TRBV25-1	TGTGCCAGCAGTCCGGGGCTTCTAGCCAAAAACATTCAGTACTTC	CASSPGLLAKNIQYF
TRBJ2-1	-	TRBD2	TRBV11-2	TGTGCCAGCAGCTCTAGCGGACTCTCCTACAATGAGCAGTTCTTC	CASSSSGLSYNEQFF
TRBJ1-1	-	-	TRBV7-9	TGTGCCAGCAGCTCTCGTTGGGGGGCTGCTGAAGCTTTCTTT	CASSSRWGAAEAFF
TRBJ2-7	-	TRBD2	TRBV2	TGTGCCAGCAGTGAATTCAGGCTAGCGGGGAATGTCGGCGAGCAGTACTTC	CASSEFRLAGNVGEQYF
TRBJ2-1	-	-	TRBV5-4	TGTGCCAGCAGCTTGGTGGGGGGAGCGCGCAATGAGCAGTTCTTC	CASSLVGGARNEQFF
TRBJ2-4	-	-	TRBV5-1	TGCGCCAGCAGCTTGTCAGGGGGGCTAGCGGCTAATCAGATGGCCAAAAACATTCAGTACTTC	CASSLSGGLAANQMAKNIQYF
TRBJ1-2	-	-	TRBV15	TGTGCCACCAGCCCACTAATAATCGGACAGTATGGTGGCTACACCTTC	CATSPLIIGQYGGYTF
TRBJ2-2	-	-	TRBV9	TGTGCCAGCAGAGTAGCGGCCTCGAACACCGGGGAGCTGTTTTTT	CASRVAASNTGELFF
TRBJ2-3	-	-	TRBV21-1	TGTGCCAGCAGTAACAAAGCGGGAGTATCGGATACGCAGTATTTT	CASSNKAGVSDTQYF
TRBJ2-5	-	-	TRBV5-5	TGTGCCAGCAGCCCAGAGGCCCTTATAGAGACCCAGTACTTC	CASSPEALIETQYF
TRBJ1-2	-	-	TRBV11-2	TGTGCCAGCAGCCCACGGACAGCTTCTAACTATGGCTACACCTTC	CASSPRTASNYGYTF
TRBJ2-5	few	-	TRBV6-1	TGTGCCAGCAGTGAAGCCAGGGTGGCGGGTGAGACCCAGTACTTC	CASSEARVAGETQYF
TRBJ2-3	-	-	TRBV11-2	TGTGCCAGCAGCTTCTTGAATACGCAGTATTTT	CASSFLNTQYF
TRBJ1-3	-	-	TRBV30	TGTGCCTGCGACAGGCCGCCCGGAAACACCATATATTTT	CACDRPPGNTIYF
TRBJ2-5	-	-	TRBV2	TGTGCCAGCAGACTAACAGCCCAAGAGACCCAGTACTTC	CASRLTAQETQYF
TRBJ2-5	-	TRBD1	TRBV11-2	TGTGCCAGCAGCTTGACAGGGGCTGCTACCTTCCAAGAGACCCAGTACTTC	CASSLTGAATFQETQYF
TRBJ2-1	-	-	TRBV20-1	TGCAGTGCTAGAGATTTCGGGTCTGAGTTCTTC	CSARDFGSEFF
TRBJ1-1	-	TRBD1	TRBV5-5	TGTGCCAGCAGCTTGCTCCCAGGGGGTATGAACACTGAAGCTTTCTTT	CASSLLPGGMNTEAFF
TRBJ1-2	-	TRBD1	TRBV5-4	TGTGCCAGCAGCTCCTACCTGGGGGGACAGGGGGCCACCTTC	CASSSYLGGQGATF
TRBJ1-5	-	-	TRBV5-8	TGTGCCAGCAGCTTGGGACAGGCTAGCAATCAGCCCCAGCATTTT	CASSLGQASNQPQHF
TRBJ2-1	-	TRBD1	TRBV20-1	TGCAGTGCCCTTCTAGGGGGCTGGCAGTTCTTC	CSALLGGWQFF
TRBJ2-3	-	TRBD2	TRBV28	TGTGCCAGCAGTGGGACTAGCGTGGGCACAGATACGCAGTATTTT	CASSGTSVGTDTQYF
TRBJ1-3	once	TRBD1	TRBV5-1	TGCGCCAGCAGCTTGGCCTATGACAGGGACAACACCATATATTTT	CASSLAYDRDNTIYF
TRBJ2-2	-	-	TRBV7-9	TGTGCCAGCAGTTCCCAGGGTCTAATTAACACCGGGGAGCTGTTTTTT	CASSSQGLINTGELFF
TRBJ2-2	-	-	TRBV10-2	TGCGCCAGCAGGGACGACAGGAACACCGGGGAGCTGTTTTTT	CASRDDRNTGELFF
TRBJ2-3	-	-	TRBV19	TGTGCCAGTAGTAAATGGGGGCGCGGTCAAGCAGATACGCAGTATTTT	CASSKWGRGQADTQYF
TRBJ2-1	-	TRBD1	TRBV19	TGTGCCAGTAGTCAGACAGGGGTTATGGACAATGAGCAGTTCTTC	CASSQTGVMDNEQFF
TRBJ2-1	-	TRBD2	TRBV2	TGTGCCAGCATATCGGGACTAGCGGGAGGTAACTCCTACAATGAGCAGTTCTTC	CASISGLAGGNSYNEQFF
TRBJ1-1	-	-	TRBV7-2	TGTGCCAGCAGCTCCAGATCAGGGGTCACTGAAGCTTTCTTT	CASSSRSGVTEAFF
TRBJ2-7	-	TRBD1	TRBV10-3	TGTGCCATCAGTGAGAGGGACAGGGGAGGGTACGAGCAGTACTTC	CAISERDRGGYEQYF
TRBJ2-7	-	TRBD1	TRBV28	TGTGCCAGCAGTTCCTCCGGGACAGGAAGTCACGAGCAGTACTTC	CASSSSGTGSHEQYF
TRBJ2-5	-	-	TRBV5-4	TGTGCCAGCAGCTTGCCAGCGGGGACAGTGGAGACCCAGTACTTC	CASSLPAGTVETQYF
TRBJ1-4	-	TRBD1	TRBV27	TGTGCCAGCAGGGGGACGAGGGGGCCCCATGAAAAACTGTTTTTT	CASRGTRGPHEKLFF
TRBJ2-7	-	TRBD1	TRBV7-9	TGTGCCAGCAGCTTATCCAGGGGGCGACTCAAATACGAGCAGTACTTC	CASSLSRGRLKYEQYF
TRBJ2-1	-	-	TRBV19	TGTGCCAGTAGTGCCCCTCCAGGAGTGTTGAACAATGAGCAGTTCTTC	CASSAPPGVLNNEQFF
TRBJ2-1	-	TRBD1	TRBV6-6	TGTGCCAGCAGAACAGACAGGGAGTACTACAATGAGCAGTTCTTC	CASRTDREYYNEQFF
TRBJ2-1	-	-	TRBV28	TGTGCCAGCACCTCAACAACACGAACTGACAATGAGCAGTTCTTC	CASTSTTRTDNEQFF
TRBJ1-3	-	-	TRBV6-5	TGTGCCAGCAGGCCCCAGAGACGAGGAAACACCATATATTTT	CASRPQRRGNTIYF
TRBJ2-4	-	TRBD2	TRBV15	TGTGCCACCAGCAGAGGGGTGGCGGGAGGGGAAAACATTCAGTACTTC	CATSRGVAGGENIQYF
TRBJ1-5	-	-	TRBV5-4	TGTGCCAGCAGCCGCCCCGATCAGCCCCAGCATTTT	CASSRPDQPQHF
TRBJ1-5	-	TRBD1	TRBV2	TGTGCCAGCAAGGGGACAGGGATGAGCAATCAGCCCCAGCATTTT	CASKGTGMSNQPQHF
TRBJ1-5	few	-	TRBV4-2	TGTGCCAGCAGCCAAGATTCCGCCAGGGTGTACCAGCCCCAGCATTTT	CASSQDSARVYQPQHF
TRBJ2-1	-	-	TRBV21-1	TGTGCCAGTAGCATCCAAAGGGGGACTAGCGACAATGAGCAGTTCTTC	CASSIQRGTSDNEQFF